This passage covers 7 T cell receptor beta chains from one sample sequenced in a study of T cell repertoires in cytomegalovirus infection. Each CDR3 protein gets one entry after TCRdb re-called the reads with MiXCR. The table includes approximately 730,000 distinct CDR3 sequences, about 28% detected once. These receptors are not linked to any known antigen. This material consisted of cultured CD8+ T cells from PBMCs, taken from culture after CMV antigen stimulation. The receptors were gathered from a human donor in good health (CMV status not recorded). Some clones in this sample may be carry-over from other donors' samples.

This clonotype showed up just a few times. This chain connects TRBV27 to TRBJ2-1; 7 positions match TRBD2. CDR1 is MNHEY and CDR2 is SMNVEV in the germline V gene (reference sequence). Losses at the gene ends were 5 bases for V and 2 bases for J; bases not matched to a gene: 9. This CDR3 has 16 amino acids. This CDR3 reads CASSLNAGVTYNEQFF. The CDR3 DNA follows: TGTGCCAGCAGTCTAAATGCGGGGGTTACCTACAATGAGCAGTTCTTC.

Only a few counts were recorded for this clonotype. The genes are TRBV12-3 or TRBV12-4 and TRBJ1-5; D unresolved. Trimming cost V 0 bases and J 3 bases, with 9 bases left between them. The CDR3 totals 15 residues. For the CDR3, the DNA is TGTGCCAGCAGTTTAGCGCTACGGGTCAATCAGCCCCAGCATTTT. This sequence encodes CASSLALRVNQPQHF.

This clonotype has a handful of counts. The V and J genes are TRBV2 and TRBJ1-4; no firm D call. Trimming took 7 bases from V and 1 from J, leaving 1 base between them. CDR1 SNHLY and CDR2 FYNNEI come from the germline V gene. The CDR3 is 11 residues long. Here the CDR3 reads CASKTNEKLFF. CDR3 DNA sequence: TGTGCCAGCAAAACTAATGAAAAACTGTTTTTT. The full variable domain, completed using reference TRBV2 and TRBJ1-4, is EPEVTQTPSHQVTQMGQEVILRCVPISNHLYFYWYRQILGQKVEFLVSFYNNEISEKSEIFDDQFSVERPDGSNFTLKIRSTKLEDSAMYFCASKTNEKLFFGSGTQLSVL.

This chain links TRBV6-5 with TRBJ2-1; 7 nucleotides line up with TRBD2. V shed 0 bases and J 7 bases; nucleotides not matched to a gene: 15. The CDR3 spans 18 residues. CDR1 and CDR2 from the germline V gene are MNHEY and SVGAGI. The CDR3 region is CASSYSASGPTMWNEQFF. As DNA, the CDR3 is TGTGCCAGCAGTTACTCGGCTAGCGGACCGACGATGTGGAATGAGCAGTTCTTC.

This clonotype has ten or more counts. The chain has TRBV7-9 and TRBJ2-3; D unclear. Germline V gives CDR1 SEHNR, CDR2 FQNEAQ (reference sequence). The CDR3 length is 12 residues. V dropped 8 bases and J dropped 4 bases, with 10 bases sitting between them. The DNA for the CDR3 is TGTGCCAGCTCCCCACTGGCAGATACGCAGTATTTT. Its translation: CASSPLADTQYF.

CDR3 bases: TGTGCCAGCCTTGACGGGAACACCGGGGAGCTGTTTTTT. Residues: CASLDGNTGELFF. J is TRBJ2-2 and V is TRBV27; D is undetermined. Between the trimmed V and J ends, which lost 8 bases and 1 base, there was a span of 8 bases. CDR1 and CDR2 (germline): MNHEY, SMNVEV (reference sequence). This CDR3 is 13 amino acids long.

The chain combines TRBV6-1 with TRBJ1-1, with D uncertain. Germline V CDR1 and CDR2: MNHNS, SASEGT. The CDR3 consists of 14 residues. The V and J ends lost 2 bases and 2 bases respectively, with 9 bases between them. The CDR3: CASSEWEINTEAFF. The CDR3, as DNA: TGTGCCAGCAGTGAATGGGAGATTAACACTGAAGCTTTCTTT.